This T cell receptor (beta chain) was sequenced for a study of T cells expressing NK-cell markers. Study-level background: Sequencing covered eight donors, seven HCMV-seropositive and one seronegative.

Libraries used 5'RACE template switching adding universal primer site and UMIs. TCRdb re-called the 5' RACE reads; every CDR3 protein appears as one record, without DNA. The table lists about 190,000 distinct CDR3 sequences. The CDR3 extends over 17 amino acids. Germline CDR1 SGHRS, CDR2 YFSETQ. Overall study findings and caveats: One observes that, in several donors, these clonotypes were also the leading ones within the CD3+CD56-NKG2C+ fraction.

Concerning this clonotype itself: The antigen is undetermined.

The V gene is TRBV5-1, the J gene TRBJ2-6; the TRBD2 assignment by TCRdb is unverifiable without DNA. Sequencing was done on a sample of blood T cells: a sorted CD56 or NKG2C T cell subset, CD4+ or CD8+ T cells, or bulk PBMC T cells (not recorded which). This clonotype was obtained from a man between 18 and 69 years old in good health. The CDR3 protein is CASSFLAGTSGANVLTF.